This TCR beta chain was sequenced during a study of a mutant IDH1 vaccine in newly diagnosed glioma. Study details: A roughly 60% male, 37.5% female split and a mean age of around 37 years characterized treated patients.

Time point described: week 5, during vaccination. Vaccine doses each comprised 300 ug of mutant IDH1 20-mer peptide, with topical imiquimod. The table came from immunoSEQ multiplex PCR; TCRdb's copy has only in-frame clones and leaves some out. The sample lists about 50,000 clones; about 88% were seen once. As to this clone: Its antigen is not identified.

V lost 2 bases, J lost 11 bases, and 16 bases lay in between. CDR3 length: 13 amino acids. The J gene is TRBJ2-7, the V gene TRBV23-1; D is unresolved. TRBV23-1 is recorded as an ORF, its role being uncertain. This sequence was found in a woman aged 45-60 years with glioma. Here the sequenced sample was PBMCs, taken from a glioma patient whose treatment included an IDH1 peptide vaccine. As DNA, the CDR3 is TGCGCCAGCAGTCAACTTCCCGTCCAGGAGAAGTACTTC. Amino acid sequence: CASSQLPVQEKYF.